A selection of T cell receptor beta chains follows, all from one sample in a study of blood T cell repertoires in COVID-19. The data were produced by immunoSEQ multiplex PCR, yet TCRdb's version contains in-frame clones alone and is incomplete. The sample lists around 150,000 clones, 92% occurring once. The sequencing input was peripheral blood. All receptors come from a man younger than 45 with COVID-19, enrolled during active disease. The CDR3 runs from the conserved cysteine through the conserved F or W. The D gene is left open where the match is weak. Expanded clones are given a class, and other clones once, few, many or no size at all.

v_call	d_call	clone_size	j_call	cdr3_nt	cdr3_aa
TRBV30	TRBD1	once	TRBJ1-2	TGTGCCTGGACGGAGCCGGGACAGGGCTACACCTTC	CAWTEPGQGYTF
TRBV12-3/TRBV12-4	-	few	TRBJ1-1	TGTGCCAGCAGAATACAGGGTTCCCCTGAAGCTTTCTTT	CASRIQGSPEAFF
TRBV9	TRBD2	-	TRBJ2-5	TGTGCCAGCAGCGTAGGGCTAGCGGGAGCCCAAGAGACCCAGTACTTC	CASSVGLAGAQETQYF
TRBV6-2/TRBV6-3	-	-	TRBJ1-1	TGTGCCAGCAGTCTAGGACACCAGAACACTGAAGCTTTCTTT	CASSLGHQNTEAFF
TRBV28	-	-	TRBJ1-1	TGTGCCAGCAGTTTCGGCGGTGTGGAAGCTTTCTTT	CASSFGGVEAFF
TRBV19	-	-	TRBJ1-1	TGTGCCAGTACCAGGACTCTGAACACTGAAGCTTTCTTT	CASTRTLNTEAFF
TRBV28	-	-	TRBJ1-3	TGTGCCAGCAGTTTATGGCAGAACCCTGGAAACACCATATATTTT	CASSLWQNPGNTIYF
TRBV28	-	once	TRBJ2-5	TGTGCCAGCAGTTCTCCCTCTCAGGGGTACCAAGAGACCCAGTACTTC	CASSSPSQGYQETQYF
TRBV4-3	-	-	TRBJ2-1	TGCGCCAGCAGCCAAGAACAGGGACCCTACAATGAGCAGTTCTTC	CASSQEQGPYNEQFF
TRBV6-6	TRBD1	-	TRBJ2-2	TGTGCCAGCACGGGACAGGGTAGGGCCGGGGAGCTGTTTTTT	CASTGQGRAGELFF
TRBV7-2	-	-	TRBJ1-1	TGTGCCAGCAGCCCCGCCTCGAGGAGCACTGAAGCTTTCTTT	CASSPASRSTEAFF
TRBV19	-	-	TRBJ1-5	TGTGCTACGGTGGGACACCACAAAGGGGGCAATCAGCCCCAGCATTTT	CATVGHHKGGNQPQHF
TRBV7-9	-	few	TRBJ2-7	TGTGCCAGCAGCCTCCGGACAGATTACGCCTACGAGCAGTACTTC	CASSLRTDYAYEQYF
TRBV11-2	-	-	TRBJ2-3	TGTGCCAGCAGCTTACTCCGGGGACTGAACACAGATACGCAGTATTTT	CASSLLRGLNTDTQYF
TRBV7-9	TRBD1	-	TRBJ1-2	TGTGCCAGCAGCTTTACCGGGACAGCGGACTATGGCTACACCTTC	CASSFTGTADYGYTF
TRBV5-6	TRBD1	-	TRBJ1-1	TGTGCCAGCAGCTTGATCAGGGGGGAAAATGAAGCTTTCTTT	CASSLIRGENEAFF
TRBV5-1	TRBD2	-	TRBJ2-3	TGCGCCAGCAGCTCCTTAGCGGGAGCCCTCACAGATACGCAGTATTTT	CASSSLAGALTDTQYF
TRBV28	-	-	TRBJ2-5	TGTGCCAGCAGTTTGACGGGAAACTTACAAGAGACCCAGTACTTC	CASSLTGNLQETQYF
TRBV5-1	-	once	TRBJ2-4	TGCGCCAGCAGCGACGCCGGGACTTTGGGGAACATTCAGTACTTC	CASSDAGTLGNIQYF
TRBV6-2/TRBV6-3	TRBD1	once	TRBJ1-1	TGTGCCAGCAGCCCGACAGGGGGCGGCACTGAAGCTTTCTTT	CASSPTGGGTEAFF
TRBV27	TRBD1	-	TRBJ1-2	TGTGCCAGCAGTTTTTCCGGGACAGCCAGAAACTATGGCTACACCTTC	CASSFSGTARNYGYTF
TRBV4-1	TRBD1	-	TRBJ2-7	TGCGCCAGCAGCCAGGGACAGGGTCGCAACTTTGGGCAGTACTTC	CASSQGQGRNFGQYF
TRBV4-1	TRBD1	-	TRBJ1-4	TGCGCCAGCAGCCAAGGGGACAGCCAAAATGAAAAACTGTTTTTT	CASSQGDSQNEKLFF
TRBV19	-	-	TRBJ1-5	TGTGCCAGTACTCACGTGGGGGCTAGCAATCAGCCCCAGCATTTT	CASTHVGASNQPQHF
TRBV7-2	TRBD1	-	TRBJ1-4	TGTGCCAGCAGTTCTCGACAGGGTAATGAAAAACTGTTTTTT	CASSSRQGNEKLFF
TRBV5-1	-	-	TRBJ1-2	TGCGCCAGCAGCTTGGTACCCCGGGGGAAGTATGGCTACACCTTC	CASSLVPRGKYGYTF
TRBV6-6	TRBD1	-	TRBJ2-6	TGTGCCAGCAGTCAGGGACAGTTGAGCTCTGGGGCCAACGTCCTGACTTTC	CASSQGQLSSGANVLTF
TRBV20-1	-	-	TRBJ1-1	TGCAGTGCTTACGACAGCACTGAAGCTTTCTTT	CSAYDSTEAFF
TRBV9	TRBD1	-	TRBJ2-2	TGTGCCAGCAGCGTAACAGGGGGCTTCGGGGAGCTGTTTTTT	CASSVTGGFGELFF
TRBV7-8	TRBD1	-	TRBJ2-7	TGTGCCAGCACCAAACGGGGACAGGGACACGAGCAGTACTTC	CASTKRGQGHEQYF
TRBV4-3	TRBD1	-	TRBJ1-4	TGCGCCAGCAGCCAAGTATTGAACAGGGGCGGTGAAAAACTGTTTTTT	CASSQVLNRGGEKLFF
TRBV7-6	-	-	TRBJ2-7	TGTGCCAGCAGCTTAGGTCCAGGTGGCCGCTACGAGCAGTACTTC	CASSLGPGGRYEQYF
TRBV9	-	-	TRBJ2-7	TGTGCCAGCAGCGTCTACGGGGGAACCCCCTACGAGCAGTACTTC	CASSVYGGTPYEQYF
TRBV20-1	-	-	TRBJ2-1	TGCAGTGGATCGGGGAATGAGCAGTTCTTC	CSGSGNEQFF
TRBV7-7	TRBD2	-	TRBJ2-2	TGTGCCAGCAGCCCACTAGCGGGGGGTAACACCGGGGAGCTGTTTTTT	CASSPLAGGNTGELFF
TRBV19	TRBD1	-	TRBJ2-7	TGTGCCAGTAGTATATATCCGGACAGGATGGGATATTACGAGCAGTACTTC	CASSIYPDRMGYYEQYF
TRBV5-1	-	-	TRBJ1-1	TGCGCCAGCAGCTTGTTGACATCTACCACTGAAGCTTTCTTT	CASSLLTSTTEAFF
TRBV7-2	-	once	TRBJ1-5	TGTGCCAGCAGCTTAAATATGAATCAGCCCCAGCATTTT	CASSLNMNQPQHF
TRBV28	-	-	TRBJ2-3	TGTGCCAGCAGTCCCCGGGACACCCCCACAGATACGCAGTATTTT	CASSPRDTPTDTQYF
TRBV6-5	-	-	TRBJ2-7	TGTGCCAGCAGTTACTCCGGGGACGAGCAGTACTTC	CASSYSGDEQYF
TRBV19	-	-	TRBJ2-1	TGTGCCAGTAGTGCGAGACAGGCCCACTCCTACAATGAGCAGTTCTTC	CASSARQAHSYNEQFF
TRBV11-2	TRBD2	-	TRBJ2-1	TGTGCCAGCAGCTTAGTCTTGGGCGGGGGGAATGAGCAGTTCTTC	CASSLVLGGGNEQFF
TRBV19	-	once	TRBJ2-5	TGTGCCAGTAGTACCCAGGTCCAAGAGACCCAGTACTTC	CASSTQVQETQYF
TRBV2	-	once	TRBJ1-4	TGTGCCAGCAGGGCGTCGACAGTTAATGAAAAACTGTTTTTT	CASRASTVNEKLFF
TRBV11-2	TRBD1	once	TRBJ1-4	TGTGCCAGCAGCTTGGGACAGTCTAGTGAAAAACTGTTTTTT	CASSLGQSSEKLFF
TRBV6-2/TRBV6-3	-	-	TRBJ1-2	TGTGCCAGCAGTGCCGACTTCTATGGCTACACCTTC	CASSADFYGYTF
TRBV7-9	-	-	TRBJ2-7	TGTGCCAGCAGCCACTCCAAGCTTAATTCCGAGATGACTGTTGGGCAGTACTTC	CASSHSKLNSEMTVGQYF
TRBV7-2	-	once	TRBJ2-3	TGTGCCAGCAGCTTAGGGGTGCGACGGAGGGATACGCAGTATTTT	CASSLGVRRRDTQYF
TRBV19	-	-	TRBJ2-1	TGTGCCAGTGAGGGGACAACCTACAATGAGCAGTTCTTC	CASEGTTYNEQFF
TRBV11-1	-	-	TRBJ1-1	TGTGCCAGCAGCCAGGGTGGGTGGAACACTGAAGCTTTCTTT	CASSQGGWNTEAFF
TRBV7-3	TRBD1	-	TRBJ1-2	TGTGCCAGCAGCTTAACAGGGGGCTCTGCTGGCTATGGCTACACCTTC	CASSLTGGSAGYGYTF
TRBV6-2/TRBV6-3	-	-	TRBJ1-2	TGTGCCAGCAGTTACCAAAACTATGGCTACACCTTC	CASSYQNYGYTF
TRBV24-1	TRBD1	-	TRBJ1-5	TGTGCCACCATAGGGGGACAGTTCTATAGCAATCAGCCCCAGCATTTT	CATIGGQFYSNQPQHF
TRBV7-3	-	once	TRBJ1-2	TGTGCCAGCAGCCCTCAGTCGGGTCTTGATGGCTACACCTTC	CASSPQSGLDGYTF
TRBV6-2/TRBV6-3	TRBD1	-	TRBJ2-3	TGTGCCAGCAGTAAAATGGGACAGGGTCCAGATACGCAGTATTTT	CASSKMGQGPDTQYF
TRBV29-1	TRBD1	-	TRBJ2-7	TGCAGCGTCCTGAGGGGGACAGGGGGCAACGAGCAGTACTTC	CSVLRGTGGNEQYF
TRBV27	TRBD1	-	TRBJ1-4	TGTGCCAGCACTCCAGGGGGATCTAATGAAAAACTGTTTTTT	CASTPGGSNEKLFF
TRBV12-3/TRBV12-4	-	-	TRBJ1-2	TGTGCCAGCACCCCCGGCGGGGCGTTTGGCTACACCTTC	CASTPGGAFGYTF